The text below deals with one T cell receptor (beta chain). Its matching antigen is unknown. The entry originates in a study of cytomegalovirus exposure and HLA in healthy donors. Whole-study results and caveats: Other equally common chains were less clonally expanded than HLA-associated TCR beta chains, a later analysis showed.

Trimming pared 2 bases from V and 4 bases from J, leaving 17 bases between. Germline assignment: CDR1 SGHTA and CDR2 FQGNSA. CDR3 size: 16 residues. With 60 Vbeta and 13 Jbeta primers, the PCR was carried out. Profiled with immunoSEQ multiplex PCR; TCRdb holds only in-frame clones, not every one. The table records some 120,000 clones, about four fifths of them present only once. This chain connects TRBV7-2 to TRBJ1-1, with D possibly matching TRBD1 (6 bases). The sample was PBMCs. The TCR comes from a young man in good health and CMV-seronegative. CDR3 region: CASSLKGRGSVTEAFF. The CDR3 DNA follows: TGTGCCAGCAGCTTAAAGGGCAGGGGTTCGGTCACTGAAGCTTTCTTT.